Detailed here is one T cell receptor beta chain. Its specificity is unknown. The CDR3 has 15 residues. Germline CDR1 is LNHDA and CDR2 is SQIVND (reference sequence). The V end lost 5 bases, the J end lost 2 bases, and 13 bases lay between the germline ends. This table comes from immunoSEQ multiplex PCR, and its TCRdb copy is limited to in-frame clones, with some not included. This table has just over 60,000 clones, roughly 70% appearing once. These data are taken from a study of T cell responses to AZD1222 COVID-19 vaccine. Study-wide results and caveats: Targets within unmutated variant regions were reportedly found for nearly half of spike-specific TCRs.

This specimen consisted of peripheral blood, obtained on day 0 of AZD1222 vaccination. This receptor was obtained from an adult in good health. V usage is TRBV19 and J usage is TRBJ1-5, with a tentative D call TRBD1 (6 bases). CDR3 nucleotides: TGTGCCAGTAGTTCCGGACAGCGGGGCAATCAGCCCCAGCATTTT. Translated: CASSSGQRGNQPQHF.